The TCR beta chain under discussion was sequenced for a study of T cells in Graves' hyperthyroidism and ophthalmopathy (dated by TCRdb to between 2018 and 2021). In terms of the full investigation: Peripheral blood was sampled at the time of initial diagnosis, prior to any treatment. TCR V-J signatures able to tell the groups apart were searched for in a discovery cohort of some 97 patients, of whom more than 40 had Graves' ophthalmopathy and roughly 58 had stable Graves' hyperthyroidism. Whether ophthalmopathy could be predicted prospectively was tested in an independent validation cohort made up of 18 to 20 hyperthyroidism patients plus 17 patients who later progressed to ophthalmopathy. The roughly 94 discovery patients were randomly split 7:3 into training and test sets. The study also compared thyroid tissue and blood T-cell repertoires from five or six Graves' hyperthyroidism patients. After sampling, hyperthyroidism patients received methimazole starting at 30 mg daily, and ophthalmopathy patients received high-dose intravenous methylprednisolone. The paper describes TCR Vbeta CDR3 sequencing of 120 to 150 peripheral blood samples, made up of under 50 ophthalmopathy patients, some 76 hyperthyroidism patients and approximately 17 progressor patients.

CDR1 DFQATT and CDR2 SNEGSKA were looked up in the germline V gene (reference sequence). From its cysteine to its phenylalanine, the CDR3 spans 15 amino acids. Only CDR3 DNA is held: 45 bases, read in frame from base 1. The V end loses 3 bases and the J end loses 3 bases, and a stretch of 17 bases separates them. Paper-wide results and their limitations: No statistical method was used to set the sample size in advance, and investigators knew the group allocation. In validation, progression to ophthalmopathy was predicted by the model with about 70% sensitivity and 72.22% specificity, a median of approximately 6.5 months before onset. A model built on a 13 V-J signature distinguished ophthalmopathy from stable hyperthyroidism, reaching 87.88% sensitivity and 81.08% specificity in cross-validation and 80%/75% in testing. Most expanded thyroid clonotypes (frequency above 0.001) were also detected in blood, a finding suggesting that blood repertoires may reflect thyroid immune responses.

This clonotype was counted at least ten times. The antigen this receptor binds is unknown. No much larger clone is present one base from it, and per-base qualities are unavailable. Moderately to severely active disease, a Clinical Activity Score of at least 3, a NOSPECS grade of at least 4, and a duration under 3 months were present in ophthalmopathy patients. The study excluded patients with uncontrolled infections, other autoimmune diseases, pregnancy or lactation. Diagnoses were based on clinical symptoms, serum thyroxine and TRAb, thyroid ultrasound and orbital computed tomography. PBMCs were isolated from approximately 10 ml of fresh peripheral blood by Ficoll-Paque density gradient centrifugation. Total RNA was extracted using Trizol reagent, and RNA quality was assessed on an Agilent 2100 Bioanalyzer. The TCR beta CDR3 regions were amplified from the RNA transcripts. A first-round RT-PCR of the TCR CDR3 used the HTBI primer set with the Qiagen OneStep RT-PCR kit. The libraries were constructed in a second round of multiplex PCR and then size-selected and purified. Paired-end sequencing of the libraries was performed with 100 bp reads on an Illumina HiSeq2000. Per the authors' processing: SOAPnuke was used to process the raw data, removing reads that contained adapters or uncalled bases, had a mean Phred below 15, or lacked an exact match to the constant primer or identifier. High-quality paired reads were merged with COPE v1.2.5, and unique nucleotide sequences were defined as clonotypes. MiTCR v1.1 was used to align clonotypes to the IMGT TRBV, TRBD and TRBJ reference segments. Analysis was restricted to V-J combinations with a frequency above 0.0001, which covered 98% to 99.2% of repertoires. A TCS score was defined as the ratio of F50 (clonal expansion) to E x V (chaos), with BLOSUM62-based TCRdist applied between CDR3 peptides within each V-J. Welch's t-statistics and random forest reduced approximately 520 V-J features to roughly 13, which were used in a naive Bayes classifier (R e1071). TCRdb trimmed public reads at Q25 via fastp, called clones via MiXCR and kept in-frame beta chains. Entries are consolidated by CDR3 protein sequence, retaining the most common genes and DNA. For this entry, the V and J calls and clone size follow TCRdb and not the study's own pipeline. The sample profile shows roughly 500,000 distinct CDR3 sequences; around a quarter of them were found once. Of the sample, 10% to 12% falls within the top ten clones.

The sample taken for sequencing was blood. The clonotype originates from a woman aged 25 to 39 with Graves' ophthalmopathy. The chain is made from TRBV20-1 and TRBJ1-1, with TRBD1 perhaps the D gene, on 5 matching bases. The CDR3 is CSASERTGGYTEAFF. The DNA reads TGCAGTGCTAGTGAAAGGACTGGGGGGTACACTGAAGCTTTCTTT.